The TCR beta chain under discussion was sequenced for a study of shared clonotypes between healthy human individuals. The healthy adult donors were HIV-negative and reported no recent acute infections or vaccinations. TCRdb's copy holds only in-frame clones and misses some; the assay was immunoSEQ multiplex PCR. Among 600,000 to 800,000 clones listed, just under 75% were seen once. With 3 bases removed from V and 3 bases from J, the gap between germline ends came to 14 bases. CDR3 length: 15 amino acids. The germline CDR1 and CDR2 sequences are MDHEN and SYDVKM. The sequenced sample was memory CD4+ T cells sorted from blood. Regarding subset: CD45RA-negative fraction. The gene calls are TRBV28 and TRBJ2-5, with TRBD2 as a possible D gene (6 bases). This TCR came from a woman between 25 and 40 years old in good health. CDR3 sequence (DNA): TGTGCCAGCAGTTTGCAGCGGCGGGAAAAAGAGACCCAGTACTTC. Protein product: CASSLQRREKETQYF.